These 23 T cell receptor beta chains originate from one sample sequenced in a study of PD-1 blockade in classical Hodgkin lymphoma. Following autologous stem cell transplantation, relapse occurred in every patient, and exposure to brentuximab vedotin varied. Generated by immunoSEQ multiplex PCR, the TCRdb table keeps only in-frame clones and is missing some. The repertoire holds about 10,000 clones, roughly four fifths seen once, with about 5% in the top ten. Source: peripheral blood mononuclear cells (PBMCs), taken before the second cycle of nivolumab. The receptors derive from a human donor with classical Hodgkin lymphoma.

The chain has TRBV5-1 and TRBJ1-2; TRBD1 matches 8 bases. The CDR3 consists of 11 residues. Germline loops: CDR1 SGHRS, CDR2 YFSETQ. With 9 bases clipped from V and 7 bases from J, the junction kept 5 bases outside the gene matches. DNA of the CDR3: TGCGCCACCTCAGGGGGCCGTGGCTACACCTTC. This sequence encodes CATSGGRGYTF.

The CDR3 protein is CASSLIQGIEKLFF. The DNA of the CDR3 is TGTGCCAGCAGTTTAATACAGGGGATCGAAAAACTGTTTTTT. The genes are TRBV28 and TRBJ1-4, with 7 positions matching TRBD1. Germline CDR1 MDHEN, CDR2 SYDVKM. V lost 2 bases, J lost 8 bases, and 5 bases stayed unmatched. The CDR3 contains 14 residues.

This clone showed up just a few times. This chain links TRBV18 with TRBJ2-3; 12 nucleotides line up with TRBD2. V trimming: 6 bases; J trimming: 2 bases; junction bases outside the gene matches: 9. In germline, CDR1 is KGHSH, CDR2 LQKENI. The CDR3 is 17 residues long. CDR3 sequence: CASSLSGTSGYTDTQYF. The CDR3 nucleotides read TGTGCCAGCTCCCTTTCCGGGACTAGCGGGTACACAGATACGCAGTATTTT.

The chain employs TRBV28 and TRBJ2-7, with TRBD1 matching over 7 bases. Germline values: CDR1 MDHEN, CDR2 SYDVKM. This CDR3 comprises 13 residues. The junction had 7 bases not matched to a gene; V was cut back by 7 bases and J by 4 bases. The CDR3: CASKLTGPYEQYF. CDR3 nucleotide sequence: TGTGCCAGCAAACTGACAGGGCCGTACGAGCAGTACTTC.

This rearrangement joins TRBV5-1 to TRBJ1-4; 9 nucleotides match TRBD1. CDR1 is SGHRS, CDR2 YFSETQ, per germline. The CDR3 length is 15 residues. V was pared by 4 bases and J by 8 bases, with 9 bases of the junction left unmatched. CDR3 coding DNA: TGCGCCAGCAGCGACCAGGGACAGGGAATCGAAAAACTGTTTTTT. Amino acid sequence: CASSDQGQGIEKLFF.

The chain recombines TRBV9 with TRBJ2-7, with 10 positions matching TRBD1. The V gene's germline CDR1 is SGDLS and CDR2 YYNGEE. The J segment lost 2 bases and the V segment lost 0 bases, leaving 2 bases of the junction unmatched. This CDR3 spans 15 amino acids. The CDR3 bases are TGTGCCAGCAGCGTAGAAGGACAGGGGGCCTACGAGCAGTACTTC. This encodes CASSVEGQGAYEQYF.

This chain links TRBV5-1 with TRBJ2-5; D gene uncertain. V was cut by 4 bases and J by 4 bases, with 8 bases left in between. The CDR3 runs 12 residues. Germline V gene lookup returns CDR1 SGHRS and CDR2 YFSETQ. CDR3: CASSPLGETQYF. The DNA of the CDR3 is TGCGCCAGCAGCCCCCTAGGAGAGACCCAGTACTTC.

The chain combines TRBV5-1 with TRBJ2-4; TRBD1 aligns across 7 bases. CDR1 SGHRS and CDR2 YFSETQ come from the germline V gene. J was trimmed by 1 base and V by 2 bases; bases with no gene match: 3. CDR3 size: 15 residues. CDR3 in amino acids: CASSLDRVAKNIQYF. The DNA for the CDR3 is TGCGCCAGCAGCTTAGACAGGGTTGCCAAAAACATTCAGTACTTC.

The chain recombines TRBV30 with TRBJ2-3; D might be TRBD1 (6 bases). V was clipped by 8 bases and J by 6 bases, with 18 bases between them. CDR3 length: 13 amino acids. CDR1 and CDR2 (germline): GTSNPN, SVGIG (reference sequence). The CDR3 region has the DNA TGTGCCAGACGACAGGCCGTAGGCGATACGCAGTATTTT. This sequence encodes CARRQAVGDTQYF. Based on the CDR3 plus reference TRBV30 and TRBJ2-3, the full variable domain is SQTIHQWPATLVQPVGSPLSLECTVEGTSNPNLYWYRQAAGRGLQLLFYSVGIGQISSEVPQNLSASRPQDRQFILSSKKLLLSDSGFYLCARRQAVGDTQYFGPGTRLTVL.

J is TRBJ2-5 and V is TRBV9; D is tentatively TRBD1 or TRBD2 (6 bases each). Deletions cut 4 bases from V and 5 bases from J, with 15 bases between. Germline V gene data show CDR1 as SGDLS and CDR2 as YYNGEE. The CDR3 is 14 residues long. The CDR3 loop is CASSPGGDPETQYF. CDR3 bases: TGTGCCAGCAGCCCCGGGGGCGATCCGGAGACCCAGTACTTC. The entire variable domain, with the rest obtained from reference TRBV9 and TRBJ2-5, is as follows: DSGVTQTPKHLITATGQRVTLRCSPRSGDLSVYWYQQSLDQGLQFLIQYYNGEERAKGNILERFSAQQFPDLHSELNLSSLELGDSALYFCASSPGGDPETQYFGPGTRLLVL.

This clone has a handful of counts. V is TRBV7-9 and J is TRBJ2-7; TRBD1 matches at 9 bases. The CDR3 length is 16 residues. V trimming: 5 bases; J trimming: 5 bases; junction bases outside the gene matches: 13. Germline V gives CDR1 SEHNR, CDR2 FQNEAQ (reference sequence). CDR3 sequence reads: CASSPRTGVGVDEQYF. DNA for the CDR3: TGTGCCAGCAGCCCACGGACAGGGGTAGGGGTTGACGAGCAGTACTTC.

The chain links TRBV27 to TRBJ1-5; D is unresolved. V was pared by 5 bases and J by 0 bases, with 8 bases between. The germline V gene encodes CDR1 MNHEY and CDR2 SMNVEV (reference sequence). The CDR3 runs 14 residues. The CDR3 region has the DNA TGTGCCAGCAGTAAGTATGTTAGCAATCAGCCCCAGCATTTT. It codes for CASSKYVSNQPQHF.

The gene calls are TRBV6-5 and TRBJ2-7, with D tentatively TRBD1 (6 bases). The length of the CDR3 is 13 residues. Deletions cut 6 bases from V and 2 bases from J, with 11 bases between. CDR1 MNHEY and CDR2 SVGAGI come from the germline V gene. The CDR3 reads CASRNRDAYEQYF. Written as DNA, the CDR3 is TGTGCCAGCAGGAACAGGGACGCCTACGAGCAGTACTTC.

This chain uses TRBV7-9 with TRBJ1-1; D ambiguous. This CDR3 contains 14 residues. Germline CDR1 and CDR2: SEHNR and FQNEAQ (reference sequence). The V end was cut by 5 bases, the J end by 2 bases, with 12 bases between. CDR3 residues: CASSQLNLNTEAFF. Here the CDR3 DNA reads TGTGCCAGCAGCCAGCTGAACCTTAACACTGAAGCTTTCTTT. Combining the CDR3 with reference TRBV7-9 and TRBJ1-1 gives the whole variable domain DTGVSQNPRHKITKRGQNVTFRCDPISEHNRLYWYRQTLGQGPEFLTYFQNEAQLEKSRLLSDRFSAERPKGSFSTLEIQRTEQGDSAMYLCASSQLNLNTEAFFGQGTRLTVV.

The rearrangement joins TRBV28 to TRBJ1-4; D gene uncertain. Per the germline V gene, CDR1 is MDHEN and CDR2 is SYDVKM. The CDR3 covers 15 residues. Trimming left V 5 bases short and J 5 bases short, with 15 bases between. DNA for the CDR3: TGTGCCAGCAGTCCCCTAGAAGGGATAAATGAAAAACTGTTTTTT. Translated: CASSPLEGINEKLFF. The full variable domain, completed using reference TRBV28 and TRBJ1-4, is DVKVTQSSRYLVKRTGEKVFLECVQDMDHENMFWYRQDPGLGLRLIYFSYDVKMKEKGDIPEGYSVSREKKERFSLILESASTNQTSMYLCASSPLEGINEKLFFGSGTQLSVL.

In DNA form, the CDR3 reads TGTGCCAGCAGCCCTCTTACTAGGAACCAAGAGACCCAGTACTTC. It encodes CASSPLTRNQETQYF. J is TRBJ2-5 and V is TRBV5-6, with D possibly matching TRBD2 (5 bases). This CDR3 has 15 residues. The germline V and J ends were trimmed by 4 bases and 0 bases, with 13 bases remaining between them. The germline CDR1 and CDR2 sequences are SGHDT and YYEEEE.

The V and J genes are TRBV5-1 and TRBJ2-7; D possibly corresponds to TRBD2 (6 bases). The CDR3 runs 14 residues. Per germline, CDR1 SGHRS and CDR2 YFSETQ. The V gene lost 1 base and the J gene lost 6 bases, with 14 bases spanning the gap. CDR3 DNA: TGCGCCAGCAGCTTGACGGGCAGGGAGGCCGAGCAGTACTTC. This gives the protein CASSLTGREAEQYF.

This clone occurred a few times. The CDR3 bases are TGTGCCAGCAGCTTACTAGGGGAGGGGGCGAAAGGCTACACCTTC. Translating gives CASSLLGEGAKGYTF. The chain recombines TRBV5-5 with TRBJ1-2, with TRBD1 identical over 7 bases. Germline V gene lookup returns CDR1 SGHKS and CDR2 YYEKEE (reference sequence). This CDR3 is 15 amino acids long. The V gene end was trimmed by 2 bases and the J gene end by 8 bases; junction bases not matched to a gene: 12.

This clone was seen a handful of times. The chain has TRBV15 and TRBJ2-1, with D perhaps TRBD2 (6 bases). The V gene lost 0 bases and the J gene lost 2 bases, with 11 bases spanning the gap. Germline assignment: CDR1 LNHNV and CDR2 YYDKDF (reference sequence). The CDR3 totals 16 residues. The CDR3 DNA sequence: TGTGCCACCAGCAGAGATCATCGCGGGACCTACAATGAGCAGTTCTTC. It translates to CATSRDHRGTYNEQFF.

CDR3 sequence (DNA): TGTGCCAGCCTGAGACGGGGAGCCAATGAGCAGTTCTTC. Translating it yields CASLRRGANEQFF. The chain combines TRBV25-1 with TRBJ2-1; a weak D match, TRBD2 (5 bases). CDR3 length equals 13 residues. CDR1 MGHDK and CDR2 SYGVNS come from the germline V gene. V lost 8 bases, J lost 6 bases, and 14 bases lay in between. Full variable domain (remainder filled in from reference TRBV25-1 and TRBJ2-1): EADIYQTPRYLVIGTGKKITLECSQTMGHDKMYWYQQDPGMELHLIHYSYGVNSTEKGDLSSESTVSRIRTEHFPLTLESARPSHTSQYLCASLRRGANEQFFGPGTRLTVL.

About this clone: This sample also contains other DNA sequences that code for the same CDR3. The CDR3 loop reads CASGLKETQYF. The DNA of the CDR3 is TGTGCCAGCGGATTAAAAGAGACCCAGTACTTC. The genes are TRBV27 and TRBJ2-5; D not certain. The CDR3 has 11 amino acids. Germline values: CDR1 MNHEY, CDR2 SMNVEV (reference sequence). Between the trimmed V and J ends, which lost 8 bases and 3 bases, there was a span of 7 bases.

The CDR3 nucleotides are TGCGCCAGCAGCTTGGGTCAGGGGGAGACCCAGTACTTC. This sequence encodes CASSLGQGETQYF. The chain uses TRBV5-1 and TRBJ2-5; TRBD1 might be the D (6 bases). The V and J ends lost 0 bases and 5 bases respectively, with 8 bases between them. Germline V gene sequence: CDR1 SGHRS, CDR2 YFSETQ. CDR3 length equals 13 residues.

J is TRBJ1-2 and V is TRBV10-3; D call uncertain. The CDR3 is 13 residues long. V was clipped by 4 bases and J by 4 bases, with 10 bases between them. Looked up from germline, CDR1 is ENHRY and CDR2 is SYGVKD. CDR3: CAISAGEAYGYTF. The CDR3 DNA sequence: TGTGCCATCAGTGCCGGGGAGGCCTATGGCTACACCTTC.